Presented here are 10 T cell receptor beta chains from one specimen sequenced in a study of OX40 agonist ivuxolimab in advanced cancers. Generated by immunoSEQ multiplex PCR, the TCRdb table keeps only in-frame clones and is missing some. Counted here are tens of thousands of clones, 75% to 90% occurring once; the ten biggest clones make up around 0.38%. This specimen was CD4+ or CD8+ T cells sorted from blood, taken in a trial of the OX40 agonist ivuxolimab. These receptors all stem from an adult with an advanced solid tumor such as melanoma, head and neck, liver or kidney cancer.

The chain recombines TRBV7-9 with TRBJ2-2; 9 bases match TRBD2. The ends lost 0 bases at V and 3 bases at J; junction bases unmatched: 11. The length of the CDR3 is 19 residues. Per germline, CDR1 SEHNR and CDR2 FQNEAQ (reference sequence). This CDR3 is CASSLALASGISYTGELFF. CDR3 DNA: TGTGCCAGCAGCTTAGCTCTGGCTAGCGGGATAAGCTACACCGGGGAGCTGTTTTTT.

For this clone: The junction differs from germline at one of its ends, possibly a read error. The chain couples TRBV9 to TRBJ1-1; tentative D call: TRBD1 (5 bases). Germline CDR1 reads SGDLS; CDR2 reads YYNGEE. The length of the CDR3 is 13 residues. CDR3 sequence reads: CASSAGQGTEAFF. The DNA of the CDR3 is TGCGCCAGCAGTGCGGGGCAGGGCACTGAAGCTTTCTTT.

This rearrangement joins TRBV21-1 to TRBJ2-5. TRBV21-1 is classified as a pseudogene. The CDR3 spans 15 residues. This CDR3 reads CASPAKTGAEETQYF. The CDR3 region has the DNA TGTGCCAGCCCAGCAAAGACGGGGGCTGAGGAGACCCAGTACTTC.

J is TRBJ2-4 and V is TRBV25-1; 11 nucleotides align to TRBD1. The CDR3 covers 14 residues. Germline V lookup: CDR1 MGHDK, CDR2 SYGVNS. With V trimmed by 6 bases and J by 6 bases, 4 bases remained unmatched. CDR3 region: CASSGQGAVNIQYF. CDR3 DNA sequence: TGTGCCAGCAGCGGACAGGGGGCCGTAAACATTCAGTACTTC.

The genes are TRBV19 and TRBJ1-4, with D unclear. This CDR3 has 17 amino acids. The germline V gene encodes CDR1 LNHDA and CDR2 SQIVND (reference sequence). Between the trimmed V and J ends, which lost 5 bases and 5 bases, there was a span of 21 bases. CDR3 amino acids: CASSDEASADWNEKLFF. The CDR3 DNA reads as TGTGCCAGTAGTGATGAGGCATCCGCCGACTGGAATGAAAAACTGTTTTTT. Drawing the rest from reference TRBV19 and TRBJ1-4, the complete variable domain is DGGITQSPKYLFRKEGQNVTLSCEQNLNHDAMYWYRQDPGQGLRLIYYSQIVNDFQKGDIAEGYSVSREKKESFPLTVTSAQKNPTAFYLCASSDEASADWNEKLFFGSGTQLSVL.

The V gene is TRBV6-6, the J gene TRBJ2-7; 14 bases align to TRBD2. The CDR3 totals 15 residues. V gave up 6 bases and J gave up 3 bases; unmatched junction bases: 4. Germline loops: CDR1 MNHNY, CDR2 SVGAGI (reference sequence). The CDR3 bases are TGTGCCAGCAGCCCGACTAGCGGGAGGGACTACGAGCAGTACTTC. This encodes CASSPTSGRDYEQYF.

This chain links TRBV2 with TRBJ2-2; a weak D match, TRBD2 (6 bases). This CDR3 is built from 14 residues. CDR1 is SNHLY and CDR2 is FYNNEI in the germline V gene. Trimming shortened V by 5 bases and J by 5 bases, and 12 bases separated the two germline ends. As DNA, the CDR3 is TGTGCCAGCAGTAGAGGGAGGCAGACCGGGGAGCTGTTTTTT. Translation: CASSRGRQTGELFF.

The chain combines TRBV18 with TRBJ2-5, with D perhaps matching TRBD1 (6 bases). Trimming left V 3 bases short and J 1 base short, with 6 bases between. This CDR3 region has 13 residues. Per germline, CDR1 KGHSH and CDR2 LQKENI. The CDR3 coding sequence is TGTGCCAGCTCACCGGGGGCCCAAGAGACCCAGTACTTC. It encodes CASSPGAQETQYF. The full variable domain, completed using reference TRBV18 and TRBJ2-5, is NAGVMQNPRHLVRRRGQEARLRCSPMKGHSHVYWYRQLPEEGLKFMVYLQKENIIDESGMPKERFSAEFPKEGPSILRIQQVVRGDSAAYFCASSPGAQETQYFGPGTRLLVL.

The J gene is TRBJ2-7, the V gene TRBV7-2, with D unclear. V gave up 0 bases and J gave up 8 bases, with 8 bases separating them. This CDR3 has 12 amino acids. The germline gives CDR1 SGHTA, CDR2 FQGNSA. The CDR3 protein is CASSLATPQQYF. CDR3 nucleotides: TGTGCCAGCAGCTTAGCGACGCCTCAGCAGTACTTC. Drawing the rest from reference TRBV7-2 and TRBJ2-7, the complete variable domain is GAGVSQSPSNKVTEKGKDVELRCDPISGHTALYWYRQSLGQGLEFLIYFQGNSAPDKSGLPSDRFSAERTGGSVSTLTIQRTQQEDSAVYLCASSLATPQQYFGPGTRLTVT.

The chain combines TRBV6-5 with TRBJ1-5; 7 bases line up with TRBD1. V gave up 4 bases and J gave up 2 bases; unmatched junction bases: 8. This CDR3 is 16 amino acids long. Germline assignment: CDR1 MNHEY and CDR2 SVGAGI. The CDR3 sequence: CASSWTGLNGNQPQHF. The CDR3 DNA sequence: TGTGCCAGCAGTTGGACAGGACTAAACGGCAATCAGCCCCAGCATTTT.